This T cell receptor (beta chain) was retrieved from a study of CD8 T cells in Susac syndrome. CDR1 and CDR2 (germline): SQVTM, ANQGSEA. The CDR3 has 11 amino acids. The V end was cut by 4 bases, the J end by 7 bases, with 11 bases between. RNA, at 0.5 to 1 ug, was reverse transcribed with random hexamers. Via MiXCR, TCRdb re-called the immunoSEQ multiplex PCR reads, giving one row per CDR3 protein. Found here are about 300,000 distinct CDR3 sequences, approximately 90% of them singletons; the top ten hold approximately 0.065%. Sequences were obtained from CD4+ T cells from PBMCs. This TCR came from a human donor with multiple sclerosis. The chain links TRBV29-1 to TRBJ2-7, with D uncertain. CDR3 region: CSVGSLVEQYF. Written as DNA, the CDR3 is TGCAGCGTTGGGTCTTTAGTTGAGCAGTACTTC.